The clone carrying this T cell receptor (beta chain) was seen a handful of times. Its antigen is undetermined. Both 60 Vbeta primers and 13 Jbeta primers went into the PCR. Authors' methods: There were around 80 million unique TCR beta chains by a later count, and around 10 million of them were shared. Profiling relied on immunoSEQ multiplex PCR, and the TCRdb table lists in-frame clones only, not all of them. V and J calls and clone size are as listed in that table; D and trimming were resolved from the DNA. The sample holds approximately 140,000 clones, under 85% seen once. The germline V gene has CDR1 SGHRS and CDR2 YFSETQ. V was pared by 0 bases and J by 1 base, with 10 bases between. CDR3 length: 15 residues. The source of the sample is a study of cytomegalovirus exposure and HLA in healthy donors. About the research overall: Unique TCR beta sequences numbering about 100 million came from 150 million to 200 million T cells in an earlier analysis.

Study-level results: A later analysis linked fewer than 20,000 TCR beta sequences to HLA alleles at 0.05 false discovery rate. Most TCR sequences were rare, but some public TCRs occurred in many donors.

The receptor was derived from a man aged 18 to 30 in good health and CMV-seronegative. Sequenced input: PBMCs. V and J are TRBV5-1 and TRBJ1-1; D not resolved. The CDR3 coding sequence is TGCGCCAGCAGCTTGGAATTGAGGCAGAACACTGAAGCTTTCTTT. Amino acid sequence: CASSLELRQNTEAFF.